This T cell receptor beta chain is drawn from a study of T cells after yellow fever vaccination (dated by TCRdb to between 2017 and 2020). A note on the overall study: The SMART-Seq v4 Ultra Low Input RNA kit was used to prepare libraries from fractions with low cell numbers. Blood was drawn at multiple timepoints before and after primary and secondary immunization, with bulk PBMC replicates and cell subsets isolated. Two healthy male donors, one aged 18 to 30 and one aged 30 to 40 years, were included in the cohort. To track T-cell clones before and after primary and booster YFV17D yellow fever vaccination, bulk TCR alpha and beta repertoires were sequenced longitudinally. The paper's findings and limits, for the study overall: A small share of clonotypes occurred in both CD4 and CD8 compartments, likely arising from convergent recombination. Most clones expanded after primary vaccination were re-detected after the booster (almost 97% of CD4 and about 88% of CD8), suggesting broad memory maintenance. Because only two donors were included in the study, the extent to which the findings can be generalized is limited. Because abundant contaminating clonotypes from the bulk population could be contained in FACS-sorted repertoires, computational filtering was required. Compared with the primary T-cell response, the secondary T-cell response was faster but weaker, reaching its peak on day 5 rather than on day 15.

Reading from cysteine to phenylalanine, the CDR3 counts 11 amino acids. Only the CDR3 part of the read is kept: 33 bases, read in frame from the first base. V loses 4 bases, J loses 9 bases, and the germline ends lie 9 bases apart. Reading the germline V gene (reference sequence) gives CDR1 SEHNR and CDR2 FQNEAQ. The treatment or condition label on this specimen signifies: live attenuated yellow fever vaccine strain. Two biological replicates of bulk PBMCs were collected at each blood-draw timepoint. PBMCs were isolated from peripheral blood using a standard Ficoll-Paque protocol. RNA was extracted with TriZol from bulk PBMCs, CD4 and CD8 fractions, and dextramer-positive and dextramer-negative fractions. TCR cDNA was synthesized by 5'RACE template switching, through which a universal primer site and unique molecular identifiers were introduced. Priming of cDNA synthesis was performed from both the TCR alpha and TCR beta constant segments. Library amplification used two PCR steps, and the second PCR step added sample barcodes and sequencing adapters. Sequencing of libraries was done on Illumina HiSeq 2500 (2x100 bp) or NovaSeq (2x150 bp). As for the original processing: Demultiplexing of reads and collapsing into UMI consensus sequences were performed with MIGEC, and V(D)J alignment was carried out with MiXCR. Vaccine-responding clonotypes were identified with edgeR using replicate PBMC samples, with FDR below 0.01 and a log2 fold change above 5 up to day 15 being required. Bulk clonotypes were assigned CD4 or CD8 identity according to which sequenced CD4 or CD8 repertoire held them at higher abundance. TCRdb ran its own pipeline on the public reads, namely fastp trimming at Q25 and MiXCR clone calling, and kept in-frame beta chains. CDR3 protein duplicates are merged, each entry listing the most common genes and DNA. In this record, the V and J calls reflect TCRdb's handling and not the investigators' own analysis. A total of about 320,000 distinct CDR3 sequences appear in this sample, roughly 6.8% of them only once. Over 15% of the sample comes from the top ten.

The sample holds a few counts of this clonotype. Its cognate antigen has yet to be identified. Per-nucleotide qualities are absent, and no much larger clonotype sits a single base away. The chain is assembled from TRBV7-9 and TRBJ1-2; the D gene is perhaps TRBD1, from 6 matching bases. The sequence came from a man aged 18 to 30 who received the YFV17D yellow fever vaccine. This sample comprised PBMCs, obtained more than 35 days after the first yellow fever vaccination. The DNA sequence follows: TGTGCCAGCAGCTCGGGGGCGAGCTACACCTTC. Translated, this gives CASSSGASYTF.